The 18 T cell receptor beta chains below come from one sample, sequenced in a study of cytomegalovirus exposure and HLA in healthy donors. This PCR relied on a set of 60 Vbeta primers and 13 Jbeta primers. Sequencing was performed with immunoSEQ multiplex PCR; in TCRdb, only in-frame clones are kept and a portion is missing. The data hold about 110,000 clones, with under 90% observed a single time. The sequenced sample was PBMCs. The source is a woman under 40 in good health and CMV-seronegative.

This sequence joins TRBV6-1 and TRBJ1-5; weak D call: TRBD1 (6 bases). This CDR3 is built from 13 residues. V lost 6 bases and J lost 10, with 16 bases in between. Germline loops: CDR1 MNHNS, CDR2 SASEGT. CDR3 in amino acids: CASRVSGEVPQHF. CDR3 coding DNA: TGTGCCAGCAGGGTCTCAGGGGAAGTCCCCCAGCATTTT.

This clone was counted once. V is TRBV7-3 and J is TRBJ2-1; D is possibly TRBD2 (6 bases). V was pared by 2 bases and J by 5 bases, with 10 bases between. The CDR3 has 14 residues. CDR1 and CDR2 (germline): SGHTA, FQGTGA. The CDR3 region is CASSLSGTHNEQFF. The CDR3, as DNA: TGTGCCAGCAGCTTATCTGGGACTCACAATGAGCAGTTCTTC.

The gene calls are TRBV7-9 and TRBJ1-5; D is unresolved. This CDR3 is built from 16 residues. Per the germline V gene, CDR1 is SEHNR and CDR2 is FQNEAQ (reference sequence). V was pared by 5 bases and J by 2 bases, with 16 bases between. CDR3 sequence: CASSPDPWRGNQPQHF. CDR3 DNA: TGTGCCAGCAGCCCCGACCCATGGAGGGGCAATCAGCCCCAGCATTTT.

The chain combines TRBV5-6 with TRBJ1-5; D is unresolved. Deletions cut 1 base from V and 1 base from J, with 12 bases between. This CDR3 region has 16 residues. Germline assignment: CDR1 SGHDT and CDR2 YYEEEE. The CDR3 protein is CASSLKAGRSNQPQHF. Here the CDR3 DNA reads TGTGCCAGCAGCTTGAAGGCGGGCCGGAGCAATCAGCCCCAGCATTTT.

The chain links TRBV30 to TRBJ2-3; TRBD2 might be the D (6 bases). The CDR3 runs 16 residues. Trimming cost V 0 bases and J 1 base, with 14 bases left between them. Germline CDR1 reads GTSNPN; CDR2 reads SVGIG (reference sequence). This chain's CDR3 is CAWSVGPGVGTDTQYF. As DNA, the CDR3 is TGTGCCTGGAGTGTAGGCCCGGGGGTGGGCACAGATACGCAGTATTTT.

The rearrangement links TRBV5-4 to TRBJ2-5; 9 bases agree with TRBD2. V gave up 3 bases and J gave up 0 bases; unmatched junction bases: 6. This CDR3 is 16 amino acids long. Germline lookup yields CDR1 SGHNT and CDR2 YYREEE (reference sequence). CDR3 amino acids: CASSYGGGVYQETQYF. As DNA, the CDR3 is TGTGCCAGCAGCTACGGCGGGGGGGTGTACCAAGAGACCCAGTACTTC.

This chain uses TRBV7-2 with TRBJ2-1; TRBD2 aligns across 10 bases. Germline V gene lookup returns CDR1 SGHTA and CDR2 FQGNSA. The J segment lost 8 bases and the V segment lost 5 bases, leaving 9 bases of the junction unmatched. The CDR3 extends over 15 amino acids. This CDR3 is CASSRLAGVGDEQFF. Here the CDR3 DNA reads TGTGCCAGCAGCCGGCTAGCGGGAGTAGGCGATGAGCAGTTCTTC.

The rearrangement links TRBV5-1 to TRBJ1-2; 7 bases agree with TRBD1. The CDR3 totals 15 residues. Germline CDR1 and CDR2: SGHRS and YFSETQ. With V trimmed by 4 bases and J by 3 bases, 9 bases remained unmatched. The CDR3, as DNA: TGCGCCAGCAGCCTAACCGCCGACAGGGACTATGGCTACACCTTC. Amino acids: CASSLTADRDYGYTF.

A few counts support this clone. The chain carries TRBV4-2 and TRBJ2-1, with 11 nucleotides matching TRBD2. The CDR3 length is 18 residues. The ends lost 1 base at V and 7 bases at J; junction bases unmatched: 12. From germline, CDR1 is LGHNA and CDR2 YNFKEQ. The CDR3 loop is CASSQVRVAGGPFNEQFF. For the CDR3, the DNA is TGTGCCAGCAGCCAAGTCCGAGTAGCGGGAGGGCCTTTTAATGAGCAGTTCTTC.

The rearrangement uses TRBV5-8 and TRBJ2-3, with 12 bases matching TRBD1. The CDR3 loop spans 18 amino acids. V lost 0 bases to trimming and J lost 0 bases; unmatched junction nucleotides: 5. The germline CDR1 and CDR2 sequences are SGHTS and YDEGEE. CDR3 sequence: CASSLGDRGLSSTDTQYF. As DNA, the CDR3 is TGTGCCAGCAGCTTGGGGGACAGGGGGCTTTCTAGCACAGATACGCAGTATTTT. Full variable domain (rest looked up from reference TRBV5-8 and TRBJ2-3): EAGVTQSPTHLIKTRGQQATLRCSPISGHTSVYWYQQALGLGLQFLLWYDEGEERNRGNFPPRFSGRQFPNYSSELNVNALELEDSALYLCASSLGDRGLSSTDTQYFGPGTRLTVL.

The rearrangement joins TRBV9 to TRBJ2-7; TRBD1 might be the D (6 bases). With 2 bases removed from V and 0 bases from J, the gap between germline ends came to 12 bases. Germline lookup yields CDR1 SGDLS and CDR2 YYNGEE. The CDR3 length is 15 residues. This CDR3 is CASSVQGTHSYEQYF. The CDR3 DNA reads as TGTGCCAGCAGCGTTCAGGGGACCCACTCCTACGAGCAGTACTTC.

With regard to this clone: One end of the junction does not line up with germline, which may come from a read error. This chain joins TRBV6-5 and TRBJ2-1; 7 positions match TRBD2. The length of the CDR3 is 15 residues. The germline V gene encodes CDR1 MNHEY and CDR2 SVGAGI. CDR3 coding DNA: TGTGTCAGCAGTTACGGGAGGAGCTCCTACAATGAGCAGTTCTTC. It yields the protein CVSSYGRSSYNEQFF.

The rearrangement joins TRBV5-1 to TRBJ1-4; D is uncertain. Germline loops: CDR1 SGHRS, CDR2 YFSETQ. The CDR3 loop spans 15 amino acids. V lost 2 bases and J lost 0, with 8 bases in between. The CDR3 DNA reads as TGCGCCAGCAGCTTTGGCGGCGCAACTAATGAAAAACTGTTTTTT. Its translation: CASSFGGATNEKLFF.

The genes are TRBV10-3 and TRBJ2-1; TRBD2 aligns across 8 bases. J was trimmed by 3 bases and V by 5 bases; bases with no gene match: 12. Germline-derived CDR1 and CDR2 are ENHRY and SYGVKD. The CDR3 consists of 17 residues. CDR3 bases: TGTGCCATCAGTCAAGTCGGCGGGAGGAGAGACTACAATGAGCAGTTCTTC. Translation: CAISQVGGRRDYNEQFF.

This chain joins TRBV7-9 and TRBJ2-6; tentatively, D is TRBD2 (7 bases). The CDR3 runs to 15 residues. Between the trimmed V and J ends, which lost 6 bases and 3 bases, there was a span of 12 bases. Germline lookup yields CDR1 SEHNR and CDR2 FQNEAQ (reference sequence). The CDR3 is CASSRGALGANVLTF. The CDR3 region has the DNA TGTGCCAGCAGTCGGGGGGCGCTTGGGGCCAACGTCCTGACTTTC.

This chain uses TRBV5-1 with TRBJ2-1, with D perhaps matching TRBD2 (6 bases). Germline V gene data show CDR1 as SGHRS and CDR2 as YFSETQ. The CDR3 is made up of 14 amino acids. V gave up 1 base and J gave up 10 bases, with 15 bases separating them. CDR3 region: CASSLLEGLREQFF. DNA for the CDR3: TGCGCCAGCAGCTTGTTGGAGGGTCTCAGGGAGCAGTTCTTC. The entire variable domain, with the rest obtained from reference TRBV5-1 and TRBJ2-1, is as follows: KAGVTQTPRYLIKTRGQQVTLSCSPISGHRSVSWYQQTPGQGLQFLFEYFSETQRNKGNFPGRFSGRQFSNSRSEMNVSTLELGDSALYLCASSLLEGLREQFFGPGTRLTVL.

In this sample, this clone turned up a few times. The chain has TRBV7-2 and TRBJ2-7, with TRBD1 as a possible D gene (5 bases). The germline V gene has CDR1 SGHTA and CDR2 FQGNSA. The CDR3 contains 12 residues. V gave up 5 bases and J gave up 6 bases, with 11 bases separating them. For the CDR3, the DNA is TGTGCCAGCAGCCTGCAGGGTGGCGAGCAGTACTTC. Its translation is CASSLQGGEQYF.

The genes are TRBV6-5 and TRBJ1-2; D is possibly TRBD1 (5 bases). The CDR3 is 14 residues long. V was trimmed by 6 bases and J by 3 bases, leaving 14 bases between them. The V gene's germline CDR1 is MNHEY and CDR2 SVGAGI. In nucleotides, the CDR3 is TGTGCCAGCAGCCCCGTCCGGGGGGACTATGGCTACACCTTC. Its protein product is CASSPVRGDYGYTF.